These T cell receptor beta chains were read from a single sample in a study of T cell repertoires in aging, cancer and after chemotherapy. Using its own MiXCR run on the multiplex PCR reads, TCRdb lists one record per CDR3 protein. The sample holds over 10,000 distinct CDR3 sequences, more than 25% seen once. Sequencing was performed on blood. The receptor set was obtained from a human donor in good health. CDR3s leave out the opening cysteine and the closing phenylalanine or tryptophan. D genes are given only for firm matches. Where a row states a size, it is once, few, many or the class of an expanded clone; other rows omit it.

>TRBJ2-1|medium-sized|TRBV6-1|-
ASSEGASSRWVQF
>TRBJ1-6|few|TRBV6-2/TRBV6-3|TRBD1
ASSQQGADNSPLH
>TRBJ1-1|-|TRBV6-1|-
ASRFHRELNTEAF
>TRBJ1-2|medium-sized|TRBV7-2|-
ASSLGPGGIGYGYT
>TRBJ1-6|medium-sized|TRBV20-1|TRBD1
SASDRGSPLH
>TRBJ1-6|-|TRBV6-5|-
ASSYGGSNSPLH
>TRBJ2-1|-|TRBV19|-
ASSVRVENEQF
>TRBJ2-1|medium-sized|TRBV7-2|TRBD1
ASSSLRERHRGNEQF
>TRBJ1-1|-|TRBV11-2|-
ASSSRKNTEAF
>TRBJ2-2|medium-sized|TRBV15|-
ATSRVGELF
>TRBJ2-1|-|TRBV4-2|-
ASSQDRAVNNEQF
>TRBJ2-1|medium-sized|TRBV10-3|-
AISDRGYNEQF
>TRBJ1-5|few|TRBV6-4|TRBD1
ASSGLRDRVDQPQH
>TRBJ1-5|-|TRBV28|TRBD1
ASSSGTGSLQPQH
>TRBJ1-2|medium-sized|TRBV6-4|-
ASSESGRYGYT
>TRBJ1-1|-|TRBV6-2/TRBV6-3|-
ASSQTVPKTEAF
>TRBJ2-7|-|TRBV5-1|TRBD1
ASSLTGQATYEQY
>TRBJ2-3|few|TRBV20-1|-
SAPRVGALLPKTDTQY
>TRBJ1-1|-|TRBV7-2|-
ASSLVDSLNTGAF
>TRBJ2-7|medium-sized|TRBV11-1|-
ASSLGDIIYEQY
>TRBJ1-3|few|TRBV6-2/TRBV6-3|-
ASSRDSQGNTIY
>TRBJ2-7|medium-sized|TRBV6-1|TRBD1
ASSGTGPLAHEQY
>TRBJ1-2|-|TRBV28|-
ASSLLGMSGYT
>TRBJ2-6|-|TRBV6-2/TRBV6-3|-
ASSYTFSSSGANVLT
>TRBJ1-2|-|TRBV27|-
ANSLIAGLNYGYT
>TRBJ1-5|-|TRBV7-9|-
ASSLGSQPQH
>TRBJ1-6|medium-sized|TRBV20-1|TRBD1
SARVRGQSYNSPLH
>TRBJ2-2|-|TRBV5-5|-
ASSLARVYTGELF
>TRBJ2-6|medium-sized|TRBV19|TRBD1
ASSVAGTGSSGANVLT
>TRBJ1-6|medium-sized|TRBV30|-
AWSYPYGSSYNSPLH
>TRBJ1-1|medium-sized|TRBV6-5|TRBD1
ASAWGDRGDTEAF
>TRBJ1-1|-|TRBV28|-
ASSLSWGGAGAF
>TRBJ2-2|-|TRBV11-2|-
ASSLVWQGGSGELF
>TRBJ1-2|few|TRBV12-3/TRBV12-4|-
ASSFEYPDYGYT
>TRBJ1-4|medium-sized|TRBV7-6|-
ASSFGQAEKLF
>TRBJ2-3|-|TRBV19|-
ASRVDRTTDTQY
>TRBJ1-5|few|TRBV20-1|-
SARYPGGKQPQH
>-|few|TRBV28|-
ASSSLPTVQY
>TRBJ2-3|-|TRBV6-6|-
ASGPQPRDTQY
>TRBJ2-7|-|TRBV21-1|-
ASPVAWPRGEQY
>TRBJ1-1|few|TRBV20-1|-
SAPHDNTVAF
>TRBJ2-6|-|TRBV6-2/TRBV6-3|-
ASRSWANVLT
>TRBJ1-4|few|TRBV7-9|-
ASSSPGWVEKLF
>TRBJ1-2|few|TRBV7-9|TRBD1
ASSLGQGVNGYT
>TRBJ2-1|-|TRBV5-1|TRBD1
ASSLSRTGVNEQF
>TRBJ1-5|-|TRBV20-1|-
SASDSGFQH
>TRBJ2-3|-|TRBV6-4|-
ASSESSKGGADTQY
>TRBJ1-1|-|TRBV2|-
ASPRGSNTEAF